One sample yielded the 8 T cell receptor beta chains listed below, sequenced in a study of OX40 agonist ivuxolimab in advanced cancers. Data came from immunoSEQ multiplex PCR; TCRdb stores just in-frame clones and leaves some out. The sample records roughly 77,000 clones, 85% to 90% being singletons. Material: CD4+ or CD8+ T cells sorted from blood, obtained in a trial of the OX40 agonist ivuxolimab. The receptors were gathered from an adult with an advanced solid tumor such as melanoma, head and neck, liver or kidney cancer.

The gene calls are TRBV10-1 and TRBJ2-1; D is undetermined. Trimming took off 6 bases at V and 4 bases at J, with 22 bases between the two ends. The CDR3 consists of 17 residues. CDR1 is WNHNN and CDR2 is SYGVQD in the germline V gene (reference sequence). CDR3 DNA sequence: TGCGCCAGCAGCGGGCCCACGAAAGGAAAGGGATACAATGAGCAGTTCTTC. Protein product: CASSGPTKGKGYNEQFF.

The gene calls are TRBV27 and TRBJ2-5, with 8 bases fitting TRBD1. Germline CDR1 MNHEY, CDR2 SMNVEV (reference sequence). Trimming at V came to 4 bases and at J to 0 bases, leaving 7 bases not matched to a gene. The CDR3 length is 16 residues. The CDR3 spells CASSSFSTGDQETQYF. DNA of the CDR3: TGTGCCAGCAGTTCCTTCTCGACAGGGGACCAAGAGACCCAGTACTTC.

The chain is built from TRBV5-1 and TRBJ1-2; D is unresolved. The V and J ends lost 0 bases and 6 bases respectively, with 12 bases between them. Germline-derived CDR1 and CDR2 are SGHRS and YFSETQ. This CDR3 is 14 amino acids long. The CDR3 is CASSLAQTADGYTF. The CDR3 DNA reads TGCGCCAGCAGCTTGGCCCAAACCGCGGATGGCTACACCTTC.

This sequence joins TRBV2 and TRBJ2-5, with D perhaps matching TRBD2 (7 bases). Trimming removed 3 bases at V and 8 bases at J, with 13 bases between. Per germline, CDR1 SNHLY and CDR2 FYNNEI. CDR3 size: 13 residues. This CDR3 is CASSDAGARTQYF. The CDR3 nucleotides read TGTGCCAGCAGTGATGCGGGGGCCAGAACCCAGTACTTC.

This clone was detected only once. The chain carries TRBV5-6 and TRBJ1-3; D possibly corresponds to TRBD1 (6 bases). V was shortened by 2 bases and J by 3 bases, with 9 bases between the two germline ends. The CDR3 loop spans 14 amino acids. CDR1 and CDR2 from the germline V gene are SGHDT and YYEEEE. The CDR3 region is CASSLQGGGNTIYF. The DNA of the CDR3 is TGTGCCAGCAGCTTACAGGGAGGTGGAAACACCATATATTTT.

This chain links TRBV19 with TRBJ1-2; D not certain. Germline values: CDR1 LNHDA, CDR2 SQIVND (reference sequence). The CDR3 consists of 13 residues. V shed 3 bases and J shed 1 base, with 6 bases lying between them. This CDR3 is CASSIRDNYGYTF. The DNA of the CDR3 is TGTGCCAGTAGTATCCGGGATAACTATGGCTACACCTTC.

The rearrangement joins TRBV7-2 to TRBJ1-4; tentative D call: TRBD1 (6 bases). The length of the CDR3 is 16 residues. The germline V gene encodes CDR1 SGHTA and CDR2 FQGNSA. Between the trimmed V and J ends, which lost 0 bases and 8 bases, there was a span of 16 bases. The CDR3 spells CASSLALGGGSEKLFF. The CDR3, as DNA: TGTGCCAGCAGCTTAGCCCTAGGGGGGGGAAGCGAAAAACTGTTTTTT.

This clone has only a few counts. V gene TRBV10-3 combines with J gene TRBJ2-1; D not certain. CDR3 length: 11 amino acids. Germline V gene lookup returns CDR1 ENHRY and CDR2 SYGVKD. V lost 8 bases and J lost 3, with 5 bases in between. CDR3 nucleotide sequence: TGTGCCATCGCCGACTACAATGAGCAGTTCTTC. Amino acids: CAIADYNEQFF.